This entry is about one T cell receptor beta chain. Its target is unknown. The sample comes from a study of type 1 and type 2 diabetes patients. Study information: Samples came from type 1 diabetic, type 2 diabetic or nondiabetic people, recruited in China.

Trimming left V 2 bases short and J 3 bases short, with 4 bases between. This CDR3 is built from 11 residues. CDR1 is SQVTM and CDR2 is ANQGSEA in the germline V gene. The PCR template was genomic DNA. Amplification of the beta chain CDR3 used 30 forward and 13 reverse multiplex primers. TCRdb called the multiplex PCR reads again in MiXCR, with one record for every CDR3 protein. The top ten hold roughly 13% of the sample, which has some 250,000 distinct CDR3 sequences, around 47% seen once. Study results and limitations: V and J gene usage correlated at 0.75 to 0.97 between type 2 diabetes and control samples.

All diabetic donors were classified as either type 1 or type 2 diabetes. Roughly 9.5 milliliters of peripheral blood were collected from each participant. The chain uses TRBV29-1 and TRBJ1-1, with D uncertain. The specimen was peripheral blood mononuclear cells (PBMCs). This sequence originates from a man between 18 and 35 years old with type 2 diabetes. Here the CDR3 DNA reads TGCAGCGTTGAAATATACACTGAAGCTTTCTTT. It codes for CSVEIYTEAFF.